The 3 T cell receptor beta chains given below trace back to one sample, sequenced in a study of regulatory T cells in long-lasting Graves disease. Construction of TCR beta libraries relied on iRepertoire HTBI primers and on Arm-PCR targeting CDR3 regions. MiXCR was run by TCRdb on the multiplex PCR reads, yielding one entry per CDR3 protein. The table lists a few hundred thousand distinct CDR3 sequences, approximately 25% of them singletons, with roughly a quarter in the top ten. Time point defined: persistent/refractory GD, antithyroid drugs over 5 years with positive TRAb. PBMC RNA served as the TCR library source. The sample was peripheral blood mononuclear cells (PBMCs), taken when the disease was refractory, from a patient treated with antithyroid drugs. These receptors all stem from a woman in her thirties or forties with Graves disease.

This chain links TRBV9 with TRBJ1-2, with D tentatively TRBD1 (5 bases). The CDR3 is made up of 14 amino acids. Germline CDR1 reads SGDLS; CDR2 reads YYNGEE. V was shortened by 4 bases and J by 4 bases, with 14 bases between the two germline ends. The CDR3 coding sequence is TGTGCCAGCAGCCCAGACGGACAAACCTATGGCTACACCTTC. This sequence encodes CASSPDGQTYGYTF.

At least ten counts were recorded for this clonotype. The chain employs TRBV28 and TRBJ1-1; D might be TRBD1 (5 bases). Germline values: CDR1 MDHEN, CDR2 SYDVKM. This CDR3 has 15 amino acids. V lost 3 bases and J 3 bases, leaving 14 bases between the germline ends. The CDR3 loop is CASSLFRVGYTEAFF. The DNA for the CDR3 is TGTGCCAGCAGTTTGTTCAGGGTAGGGTACACTGAAGCTTTCTTT. The full variable domain, its missing parts supplied by reference TRBV28 and TRBJ1-1, is DVKVTQSSRYLVKRTGEKVFLECVQDMDHENMFWYRQDPGLGLRLIYFSYDVKMKEKGDIPEGYSVSREKKERFSLILESASTNQTSMYLCASSLFRVGYTEAFFGQGTRLTVV.

The count of this clonotype is one. The chain joins TRBV5-1 to TRBJ2-2; no firm D call. Germline loops: CDR1 SGHRS, CDR2 YFSETQ. V was clipped by 2 bases and J by 0 bases, with 8 bases between them. The CDR3 consists of 15 residues. In DNA form, the CDR3 reads TGCGCCAGCAGCTTAGCTCCATCGAACACCGGGGAGCTGTTTTTT. Its translation: CASSLAPSNTGELFF. Looking up the rest from reference TRBV5-1 and TRBJ2-2 gives the full variable domain: KAGVTQTPRYLIKTRGQQVTLSCSPISGHRSVSWYQQTPGQGLQFLFEYFSETQRNKGNFPGRFSGRQFSNSRSEMNVSTLELGDSALYLCASSLAPSNTGELFFGEGSRLTVL.